The 25 T cell receptor beta chains given below trace back to one sample, sequenced in a study of shared clonotypes between healthy human individuals. Using immunoSEQ multiplex PCR, the repertoire was profiled, and TCRdb retains in-frame clones only, with some absent. The sample contains some 900,000 clones, around three quarters of which appear only once. Sequencing input: memory CD4+ T cells sorted from blood. Subset defined: CD45RA-negative fraction. Receptors were obtained from a man aged 18 to 29 in good health.

The chain links TRBV6-1 to TRBJ2-2; D is ambiguous. V was clipped by 2 bases and J by 6 bases, with 10 bases between them. CDR1 is MNHNS and CDR2 is SASEGT in the germline V gene. The CDR3 spans 14 residues. The CDR3 is CASSEPGFSGELFF. The DNA for the CDR3 is TGTGCCAGCAGTGAACCTGGTTTCTCCGGGGAGCTGTTTTTT.

This clone was counted ten times or more. Written as DNA, the CDR3 is TGTGCCAGCAGTAATCTAGCGGGACCGGAGCAGTACTTC. It is translated as CASSNLAGPEQYF. The V and J genes are TRBV6-5 and TRBJ2-7, with 9 positions matching TRBD2. The CDR3 runs 13 residues. The V gene's germline CDR1 is MNHEY and CDR2 SVGAGI. V lost 5 bases to trimming and J lost 7 bases; unmatched junction nucleotides: 6.

The chain couples TRBV6-5 to TRBJ2-4, with TRBD1 matching 7 bases. Trimming cost V 5 bases and J 1 base; bases outside gene matches: 5. There are 15 residues in the CDR3. From germline, CDR1 is MNHEY and CDR2 SVGAGI. In nucleotides, the CDR3 is TGTGCCAGCAGTACCCCGACAGGGGCCAAAAACATTCAGTACTTC. This encodes CASSTPTGAKNIQYF.

This clone was detected many times. Other nucleotide sequences in the sample specify the same CDR3. J is TRBJ2-5 and V is TRBV27; 10 nucleotides align to TRBD1. The CDR3 spans 15 residues. V shed 2 bases and J 5 bases; nucleotides not matched to a gene: 5. The germline V gene encodes CDR1 MNHEY and CDR2 SMNVEV (reference sequence). This chain's CDR3 is CASSLGQGVRETQYF. CDR3 bases: TGTGCCAGCAGTTTAGGACAGGGGGTCAGGGAGACCCAGTACTTC.

V and J are TRBV7-2 and TRBJ2-7; possibly TRBD2 for D (7 bases). The CDR3 loop spans 14 amino acids. Trimming left V 6 bases short and J 2 bases short, with 14 bases between. Germline V CDR1 and CDR2: SGHTA, FQGNSA. The CDR3 DNA sequence: TGTGCCAGCAGAGAAGCGGGACACACCTACGAGCAGTACTTC. Translated: CASREAGHTYEQYF.

This clone was found once. The J gene is TRBJ1-2, the V gene TRBV6-5; D call uncertain. In germline, CDR1 is MNHEY, CDR2 SVGAGI. CDR3 length: 14 residues. With 7 bases removed from V and 4 bases from J, the gap between germline ends came to 16 bases. The CDR3 reads CASTPVPDSYGYTF. The CDR3 DNA reads TGTGCCAGCACCCCAGTCCCGGACTCCTATGGCTACACCTTC.

The V gene is TRBV2, the J gene TRBJ1-3; D is undetermined. Trimming removed 2 bases from V and 0 bases from J, with 14 bases in between. Germline V gene sequence: CDR1 SNHLY, CDR2 FYNNEI. The CDR3 covers 17 residues. The CDR3 DNA reads TGTGCCAGCAGTGAAAACGGGGTTTTGGTCTCTGGAAACACCATATATTTT. Amino acids: CASSENGVLVSGNTIYF.

There are many counts of this clone. The sample carries other DNA sequences with the same CDR3. The chain carries TRBV7-8 and TRBJ1-2; no clear D. The CDR3 length is 12 residues. V lost 0 bases and J lost 7, with 6 bases in between. CDR1 SGHVS and CDR2 FQNEAQ come from the germline V gene. The CDR3 is CASSLALSGYTF. CDR3 bases: TGTGCCAGCAGCTTAGCGCTCTCTGGCTACACCTTC.

The rearrangement uses TRBV6-5 and TRBJ2-3, with unresolved D. The CDR3 consists of 13 residues. Trimming removed 6 bases at V and 8 bases at J, with 15 bases between. Germline V CDR1 and CDR2: MNHEY, SVGAGI. The CDR3 region has the DNA TGTGCCAGCAGCCCCGATCTCTCGGGTACGCAGTATTTT. Residues: CASSPDLSGTQYF.

The chain links TRBV10-3 to TRBJ2-1; the D gene could be TRBD1 or TRBD2 (6 bases each). The CDR3 is 14 residues long. The germline gives CDR1 ENHRY, CDR2 SYGVKD. V was pared by 10 bases and J by 10 bases, with 23 bases between. CDR3 region: CATNGGELTREQFF. The CDR3 region has the DNA TGTGCCACCAACGGGGGCGAGCTTACCCGGGAGCAGTTCTTC.

This clone was observed a single time. This rearrangement joins TRBV6-1 to TRBJ2-7, with TRBD2 matching over 7 bases. The junction had 4 bases not matched to a gene; V was cut back by 2 bases and J by 9 bases. The CDR3 has 12 amino acids. CDR1 and CDR2 (germline): MNHNS, SASEGT. The DNA of the CDR3 is TGTGCCAGCAGTGAACATACTAGCGTGCAGTACTTC. Translated: CASSEHTSVQYF.

V and J are TRBV9 and TRBJ2-1; D possibly corresponds to TRBD1 (6 bases). Per the germline V gene, CDR1 is SGDLS and CDR2 is YYNGEE. This CDR3 contains 15 residues. V lost 0 bases to trimming and J lost 5 bases, with 12 bases between them. The chain's CDR3 is CASSVVQGIHNEQFF. CDR3 coding DNA: TGTGCCAGCAGCGTAGTGCAGGGGATACACAATGAGCAGTTCTTC.

This sequence joins TRBV2 and TRBJ2-3; 11 bases match TRBD2. The ends lost 6 bases at V and 2 bases at J; junction bases unmatched: 16. The CDR3 consists of 19 residues. The germline CDR1 and CDR2 sequences are SNHLY and FYNNEI. The CDR3 region has the DNA TGTGCCAGCAGCCCCGGGACAGGGATACTAGCGGGAGTCACAGATACGCAGTATTTT. It is translated as CASSPGTGILAGVTDTQYF.

The sample holds many counts of this clone. J is TRBJ2-5 and V is TRBV5-4, with D hard to call. The germline gives CDR1 SGHNT, CDR2 YYREEE (reference sequence). Trimming stripped 4 bases from V and 1 base from J, with 11 bases between. The CDR3 consists of 14 residues. The CDR3 DNA sequence: TGTGCCAGCAGCACCCAGTCGGGCCAAGAGACCCAGTACTTC. This gives the protein CASSTQSGQETQYF.

There are a few counts of this clone. The rearrangement links TRBV6-5 to TRBJ2-3; a possible D gene is TRBD1 (6 bases). Looked up from germline, CDR1 is MNHEY and CDR2 is SVGAGI. This CDR3 region has 12 residues. Trimming cost V 4 bases and J 11 bases, with 13 bases left between them. CDR3 region: CASSSGPGQQYF. CDR3 nucleotides: TGTGCCAGCAGTTCCGGACCGGGACAGCAGTATTTT.

This CDR3 is CASRVGPEGVEFF. DNA of the CDR3: TGTGCCAGCAGGGTCGGTCCGGAGGGAGTGGAGTTCTTC. The chain couples TRBV6-1 to TRBJ2-1, with a tentative D call TRBD2 (6 bases). Per the germline V gene, CDR1 is MNHNS and CDR2 is SASEGT. This CDR3 comprises 13 residues. Trimming stripped 6 bases from V and 14 bases from J, with 20 bases between.

The chain carries TRBV4-1 and TRBJ2-3; D unclear. V lost 2 bases and J 5 bases, leaving 11 bases between the germline ends. Germline V gene lookup returns CDR1 MGHRA and CDR2 YSYEKL. The CDR3 is 14 residues long. The CDR3 nucleotides are TGCGCCAGCAGCCAATTGGCACCTGGAGATACGCAGTATTTT. It yields the protein CASSQLAPGDTQYF.

This clone was found once. V is TRBV6-6 and J is TRBJ1-1; 8 bases fit TRBD1. The trim removed 4 bases at V and 1 base at J, leaving 2 bases unmatched. This CDR3 region has 14 residues. Germline lookup yields CDR1 MNHNY and CDR2 SVGAGI (reference sequence). CDR3 protein: CASSSDRENTEAFF. The CDR3 coding sequence is TGTGCCAGCAGTTCGGACAGGGAGAACACTGAAGCTTTCTTT.

The chain uses TRBV7-8 and TRBJ1-6, with D uncertain. The germline V and J ends were trimmed by 1 base and 10 bases, with 11 bases remaining between them. Per germline, CDR1 SGHVS and CDR2 FQNEAQ. This CDR3 comprises 14 residues. CDR3 protein: CASSLGQKGSPLHF. CDR3 sequence (DNA): TGTGCCAGCAGCTTAGGACAAAAAGGGTCACCCCTCCACTTT.

Only a few counts were recorded for this clone. Other DNA sequences in the sample encode the same CDR3. The chain couples TRBV5-1 to TRBJ1-5; D not resolved. V was trimmed by 0 bases and J by 5 bases, leaving 6 bases between them. The CDR3 contains 13 residues. Germline V gives CDR1 SGHRS, CDR2 YFSETQ. This CDR3 reads CASSLAGDQPQHF. Here the CDR3 DNA reads TGCGCCAGCAGCTTGGCGGGAGATCAGCCCCAGCATTTT.

This chain links TRBV5-1 with TRBJ2-5; D might be TRBD2 (6 bases). The CDR3 covers 15 residues. Germline V CDR1 and CDR2: SGHRS, YFSETQ. Trimming cost V 1 base and J 5 bases, with 15 bases left between them. This CDR3 is CASSLRGARGETQYF. Here the CDR3 DNA reads TGCGCCAGCAGCTTGCGCGGGGCAAGAGGGGAGACCCAGTACTTC. Full variable domain (outside the CDR3, taken from reference TRBV5-1 and TRBJ2-5): KAGVTQTPRYLIKTRGQQVTLSCSPISGHRSVSWYQQTPGQGLQFLFEYFSETQRNKGNFPGRFSGRQFSNSRSEMNVSTLELGDSALYLCASSLRGARGETQYFGPGTRLLVL.

The rearrangement uses TRBV7-2 and TRBJ2-1; TRBD2 might be the D (6 bases). Trimming shortened V by 2 bases and J by 4 bases, and 9 bases separated the two germline ends. The CDR3 spans 14 residues. Germline CDR1 reads SGHTA; CDR2 reads FQGNSA. CDR3 DNA sequence: TGTGCCAGCAGCTTATACGGACTATACAATGAGCAGTTCTTC. Translation gives CASSLYGLYNEQFF.

The V and J genes are TRBV5-6 and TRBJ2-1; 8 positions match TRBD2. With 1 base clipped from V and 5 bases from J, the junction kept 14 bases outside the gene matches. Germline CDR1 and CDR2: SGHDT and YYEEEE. The CDR3 spans 18 residues. The CDR3 DNA is TGTGCCAGCAGCTTGTTCTCGCGGGAGGTATGGGACCACAATGAGCAGTTCTTC. Translation gives CASSLFSREVWDHNEQFF. The variable domain in full, completed from reference TRBV5-6 and TRBJ2-1, reads DAGVTQSPTHLIKTRGQQVTLRCSPKSGHDTVSWYQQALGQGPQFIFQYYEEEERQRGNFPDRFSGHQFPNYSSELNVNALLLGDSALYLCASSLFSREVWDHNEQFFGPGTRLTVL.

The J gene is TRBJ1-6, the V gene TRBV5-1; 8 bases align to TRBD1. The germline gives CDR1 SGHRS, CDR2 YFSETQ. CDR3 length: 14 amino acids. The J segment lost 5 bases and the V segment lost 6 bases, leaving 4 bases of the junction unmatched. The CDR3 nucleotides read TGCGCCAGCAAGCAGACAGGGGATAATTCACCCCTCCACTTT. As protein: CASKQTGDNSPLHF. Full variable domain (remainder filled in from reference TRBV5-1 and TRBJ1-6): KAGVTQTPRYLIKTRGQQVTLSCSPISGHRSVSWYQQTPGQGLQFLFEYFSETQRNKGNFPGRFSGRQFSNSRSEMNVSTLELGDSALYLCASKQTGDNSPLHFGNGTRLTVT.

The chain joins TRBV19 to TRBJ1-1; a weak D match, TRBD1 (5 bases). Trimming stripped 9 bases from V and 4 bases from J, with 21 bases between. CDR1 is LNHDA, CDR2 SQIVND, per germline (reference sequence). This CDR3 is 15 amino acids long. The CDR3 DNA reads TGTGCCAGAACCCAATCCGACAGACAGACCACTGAAGCTTTCTTT. Translated: CARTQSDRQTTEAFF.